The 20 T cell receptor beta chains reported below all come from one sample, sequenced in a study of blood T cell repertoires in COVID-19. Sequencing was performed with immunoSEQ multiplex PCR; in TCRdb, only in-frame clones are kept and a portion is missing. The repertoire holds 250,000 to 350,000 clones, with more than 70% as singletons. Material: peripheral blood. These receptors were taken from a woman aged 45 to 65 who had recovered from COVID-19.

The chain has TRBV7-2 and TRBJ2-1; perhaps TRBD2 as D (6 bases). The length of the CDR3 is 13 residues. The germline V gene has CDR1 SGHTA and CDR2 FQGNSA. Trimming took 4 bases from V and 5 from J, leaving 9 bases between them. CDR3 nucleotide sequence: TGTGCCAGCAGCTGGGACTTTAACAATGAGCAGTTCTTC. This sequence encodes CASSWDFNNEQFF.

The count of this clone is one. This chain links TRBV5-1 with TRBJ2-4; 14 bases agree with TRBD2. The CDR3 extends over 16 amino acids. The V gene's germline CDR1 is SGHRS and CDR2 YFSETQ. V was clipped by 3 bases and J by 6 bases; unmatched bases: 5. CDR3: CASSWTSGGSTNIQYF. CDR3 coding DNA: TGCGCCAGCAGCTGGACTAGCGGGGGGTCGACAAACATTCAGTACTTC.

The chain is built from TRBV6-6 and TRBJ1-6, with TRBD1 matching 9 bases. This CDR3 region has 15 residues. With 6 bases clipped from V and 9 bases from J, the junction kept 9 bases outside the gene matches. Germline CDR1 and CDR2: MNHNY and SVGAGI (reference sequence). The CDR3 spells CASSRLGTGSSPLHF. DNA for the CDR3: TGTGCCAGCAGCCGCCTTGGGACAGGGAGTTCACCCCTCCACTTT.

This clone was counted once. V is TRBV6-6 and J is TRBJ1-4; D gene unclear. V was pared by 4 bases and J by 13 bases, with 13 bases between. Germline CDR1 is MNHNY and CDR2 is SVGAGI (reference sequence). The CDR3 has 12 amino acids. CDR3 nucleotide sequence: TGTGCCAGCAGTTCCCCTCGCCCAGGACTGTTTTTT. It yields the protein CASSSPRPGLFF.

The chain couples TRBV9 to TRBJ1-4; D is perhaps TRBD1 (6 bases). Germline-derived CDR1 and CDR2 are SGDLS and YYNGEE. Trimming stripped 1 base from V and 6 bases from J, with 16 bases between. This CDR3 comprises 16 residues. DNA of the CDR3: TGTGCCAGCAGCGTAACTACAGGGTATGGGTATGAAAAACTGTTTTTT. Its protein product is CASSVTTGYGYEKLFF.

This chain joins TRBV14 and TRBJ2-1; TRBD2 matches at 12 bases. Germline lookup yields CDR1 SGHDN and CDR2 FVKESK. CDR3 length: 15 residues. J lost 7 bases, V lost 5 bases, and 6 bases had no gene match. The CDR3 sequence: CASSKTSGRRNEQFF. The CDR3 DNA reads TGTGCCAGCAGCAAGACTAGCGGGAGACGGAATGAGCAGTTCTTC.

In this sample, this clone turned up once. The rearrangement links TRBV10-3 to TRBJ2-1; 12 positions agree with TRBD2. Trimming cost V 3 bases and J 7 bases; bases outside gene matches: 13. The CDR3 contains 18 residues. Germline assignment: CDR1 ENHRY and CDR2 SYGVKD. The CDR3 nucleotides are TGTGCCATCAGTGATGGTGTTCGGACTAGCGGGGTTTTAAATGAGCAGTTCTTC. Translating gives CAISDGVRTSGVLNEQFF.

V and J are TRBV6-2 or TRBV6-3 and TRBJ2-7, with D uncertain. This CDR3 has 12 amino acids. Germline CDR1 and CDR2: MNHEY and SVGEGT. The ends were cut back, 0 bases at V and 7 bases at J, with 7 bases in the middle. CDR3: CASSYSSGEQYF. CDR3 bases: TGTGCCAGCAGTTACTCGAGTGGTGAGCAGTACTTC.

The chain has TRBV4-2 and TRBJ2-5, with D maybe TRBD1 (5 bases). The CDR3 is made up of 17 amino acids. Looked up from germline, CDR1 is LGHNA and CDR2 is YNFKEQ. V lost 0 bases to trimming and J lost 3 bases, with 17 bases between them. CDR3 bases: TGTGCCAGCAGCCAAGACCACGAACGACAGAGAAAAGAGACCCAGTACTTC. It encodes CASSQDHERQRKETQYF.

V is TRBV2 and J is TRBJ2-1; D might be TRBD2 (6 bases). CDR3 length: 12 amino acids. Trimming removed 6 bases from V and 9 bases from J, with 12 bases in between. From germline, CDR1 is SNHLY and CDR2 FYNNEI. CDR3 sequence: CASSLLASEQFF. The DNA of the CDR3 is TGTGCCAGCAGCTTACTAGCATCTGAGCAGTTCTTC. Full variable domain (rest looked up from reference TRBV2 and TRBJ2-1): EPEVTQTPSHQVTQMGQEVILRCVPISNHLYFYWYRQILGQKVEFLVSFYNNEISEKSEIFDDQFSVERPDGSNFTLKIRSTKLEDSAMYFCASSLLASEQFFGPGTRLTVL.

The J gene is TRBJ2-3, the V gene TRBV5-6, with unresolved D. This CDR3 comprises 13 residues. The V and J ends lost 3 bases and 2 bases respectively, with 7 bases between them. CDR1 is SGHDT and CDR2 is YYEEEE in the germline V gene. The DNA for the CDR3 is TGTGCCAGCAGCTCCTTCCTCACAGATACGCAGTATTTT. Residues: CASSSFLTDTQYF.

The chain joins TRBV27 to TRBJ2-7, with D possibly matching TRBD1 (6 bases). This CDR3 has 18 residues. Germline values: CDR1 MNHEY, CDR2 SMNVEV (reference sequence). The V and J ends lost 2 bases and 0 bases respectively, with 20 bases between them. Written as DNA, the CDR3 is TGTGCCAGCAGTTTAAGGTTTCCGACAGGCCATTCCTCCTACGAGCAGTACTTC. Encoded protein: CASSLRFPTGHSSYEQYF.

The genes are TRBV6-4 and TRBJ2-3; maybe TRBD1 (6 bases). The CDR3 consists of 14 residues. The germline gives CDR1 MRHNA, CDR2 SNTAGT. V was pared by 3 bases and J by 5 bases, with 12 bases between. The CDR3 protein is CASSESGGRDTQYF. CDR3 DNA: TGTGCCAGCAGTGAGTCTGGGGGCAGAGATACGCAGTATTTT.

A single count supports this clone. This chain uses TRBV5-6 with TRBJ2-2; a possible D gene is TRBD2 (5 bases). The V gene's germline CDR1 is SGHDT and CDR2 YYEEEE. V gave up 1 base and J gave up 4 bases, with 11 bases separating them. The CDR3 loop spans 15 amino acids. In DNA, the CDR3 is TGTGCCAGCAGCTTGTGGCCGGGAATCACCGGGGAGCTGTTTTTT. It is translated as CASSLWPGITGELFF.

The J gene is TRBJ1-4, the V gene TRBV6-2 or TRBV6-3; D gene uncertain. The CDR3 is made up of 12 amino acids. Germline CDR1 MNHEY, CDR2 SVGEGT. Trimming removed 0 bases from V and 7 bases from J, with 3 bases in between. In DNA, the CDR3 is TGTGCCAGCAGTTACTCGGCTGAAAAACTGTTTTTT. Protein product: CASSYSAEKLFF.

This clone has more than one count but fewer than ten. The J gene is TRBJ1-1, the V gene TRBV5-1; D remains unclear. Germline V CDR1 and CDR2: SGHRS, YFSETQ. The CDR3 contains 14 residues. V shed 3 bases and J shed 1 base, with 10 bases lying between them. CDR3 coding DNA: TGCGCCAGCAGCTCTGCTCCGGGGAACACTGAAGCTTTCTTT. This gives the protein CASSSAPGNTEAFF.

The chain joins TRBV6-6 to TRBJ1-2, with D maybe TRBD1 (5 bases). Germline lookup yields CDR1 MNHNY and CDR2 SVGAGI (reference sequence). The CDR3 consists of 15 residues. Trimming pared 6 bases from V and 8 bases from J, leaving 22 bases between. The CDR3 DNA reads TGTGCCAGCAGCCAAAGGGCAGGGTCGGTTGAAGGCTACACCTTC. It encodes CASSQRAGSVEGYTF.

The count of this clone is one. The V gene is TRBV19, the J gene TRBJ2-7; TRBD1 matches 7 bases. The V gene end was trimmed by 6 bases and the J gene end by 3 bases; junction bases not matched to a gene: 8. CDR1 is LNHDA, CDR2 SQIVND, per germline (reference sequence). This CDR3 is 14 amino acids long. The CDR3 DNA is TGTGCCAGTAGCGCCGGGACAGTCCGCTACGAGCAGTACTTC. Amino acids: CASSAGTVRYEQYF.

This clone turned up a few times. This sequence joins TRBV6-4 and TRBJ2-1; TRBD2 aligns across 9 bases. V dropped 8 bases and J dropped 8; count of bases not matched to a gene: 13. This CDR3 is built from 15 residues. Germline V gene lookup returns CDR1 MRHNA and CDR2 SNTAGT. CDR3 sequence reads: CASPRTSDPSHEQFF. The CDR3, as DNA: TGTGCCAGCCCACGGACTAGCGACCCGTCCCATGAGCAGTTCTTC.

The rearrangement links TRBV5-4 to TRBJ2-2; 7 positions agree with TRBD1. The V and J ends lost 2 bases and 4 bases, in that order; junction bases with no gene match: 2. Germline V CDR1 and CDR2: SGHNT, YYREEE (reference sequence). This CDR3 has 14 residues. The CDR3 DNA reads as TGTGCCAGCAGCTTAGACAGGGCCACCGGGGAGCTGTTTTTT. Translated, it gives CASSLDRATGELFF.